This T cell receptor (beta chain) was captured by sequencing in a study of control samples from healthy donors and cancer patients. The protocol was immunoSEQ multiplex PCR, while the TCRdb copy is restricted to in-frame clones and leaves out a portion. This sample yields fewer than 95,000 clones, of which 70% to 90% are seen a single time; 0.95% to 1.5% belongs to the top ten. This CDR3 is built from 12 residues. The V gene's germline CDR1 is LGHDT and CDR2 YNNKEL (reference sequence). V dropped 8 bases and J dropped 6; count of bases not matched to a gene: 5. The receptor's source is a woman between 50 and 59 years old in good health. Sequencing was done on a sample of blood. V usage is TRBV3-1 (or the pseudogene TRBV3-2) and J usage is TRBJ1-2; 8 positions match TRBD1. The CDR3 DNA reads TGTGCCAGCGGTTCAGGGGGCCATGGCTACACCTTC. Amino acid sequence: CASGSGGHGYTF.